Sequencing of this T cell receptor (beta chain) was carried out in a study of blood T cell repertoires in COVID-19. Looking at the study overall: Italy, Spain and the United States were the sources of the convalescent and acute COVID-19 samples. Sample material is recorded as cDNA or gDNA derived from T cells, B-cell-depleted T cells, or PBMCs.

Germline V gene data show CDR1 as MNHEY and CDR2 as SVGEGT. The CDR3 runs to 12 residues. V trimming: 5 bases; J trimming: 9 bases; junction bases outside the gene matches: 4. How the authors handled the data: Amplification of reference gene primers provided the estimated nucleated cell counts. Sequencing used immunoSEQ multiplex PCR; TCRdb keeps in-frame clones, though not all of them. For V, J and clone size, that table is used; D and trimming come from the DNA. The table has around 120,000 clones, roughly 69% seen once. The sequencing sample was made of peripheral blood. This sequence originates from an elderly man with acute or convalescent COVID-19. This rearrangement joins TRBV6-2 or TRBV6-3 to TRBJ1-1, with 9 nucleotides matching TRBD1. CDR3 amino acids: CASSVQGAKAFF. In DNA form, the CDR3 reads TGTGCCAGCAGTGTACAGGGGGCCAAAGCTTTCTTT.